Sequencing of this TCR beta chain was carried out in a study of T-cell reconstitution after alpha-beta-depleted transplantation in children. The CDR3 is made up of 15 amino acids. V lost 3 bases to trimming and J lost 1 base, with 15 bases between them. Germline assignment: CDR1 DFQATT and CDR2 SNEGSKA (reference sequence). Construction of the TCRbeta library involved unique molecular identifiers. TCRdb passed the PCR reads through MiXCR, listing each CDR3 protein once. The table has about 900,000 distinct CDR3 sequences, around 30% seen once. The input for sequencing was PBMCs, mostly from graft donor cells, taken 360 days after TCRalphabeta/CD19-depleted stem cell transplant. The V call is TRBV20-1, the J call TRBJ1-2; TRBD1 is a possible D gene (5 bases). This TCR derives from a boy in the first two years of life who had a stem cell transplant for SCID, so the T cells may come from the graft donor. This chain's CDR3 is CSARTASLLNYGYTF. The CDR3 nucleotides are TGCAGTGCTAGGACAGCAAGCCTTCTTAACTATGGCTACACCTTC.